Following are 19 T cell receptor beta chains from one sample sequenced in a study of T cells after yellow fever vaccination. TCRdb redid the calling of the 5' RACE reads with MiXCR, one entry per CDR3 protein. This table holds 250,000 to 300,000 distinct CDR3 sequences, approximately 12% found once. Source: CD4+ T cells sorted from PBMCs, taken 45 days after the yellow fever booster vaccination. Receptors were obtained from a man aged 25-40 years who received the YFV17D yellow fever vaccine.

This chain links TRBV18 with TRBJ2-3; unclear D gene. Germline-derived CDR1 and CDR2 are KGHSH and LQKENI. The V end lost 6 bases, the J end lost 9 bases, and 10 bases lay between the germline ends. This CDR3 spans 11 amino acids. CDR3 sequence reads: CASSPSGTQYF. The CDR3 DNA reads as TGTGCCAGCTCCCCATCTGGAACGCAGTATTTT.

The V gene is TRBV4-3, the J gene TRBJ2-7, with D perhaps given as TRBD1 or TRBD2 (5 bases each). V gave up 5 bases and J gave up 0 bases, with 17 bases separating them. Germline V lookup: CDR1 LGHNA, CDR2 YSLEER. This CDR3 is 16 amino acids long. DNA for the CDR3: TGCGCCAGCAGCATCCATCGAGGGGATAGCTCCTACGAGCAGTACTTC. As protein: CASSIHRGDSSYEQYF.

The rearrangement links TRBV10-3 to TRBJ2-1; TRBD1 matches at 10 bases. V gave up 5 bases and J gave up 3 bases; unmatched junction bases: 4. The CDR3 has 15 amino acids. Germline CDR1 ENHRY, CDR2 SYGVKD. The CDR3, as DNA: TGTGCCATCAGTACGGGACAGGGGCTCTACAATGAGCAGTTCTTC. It is translated as CAISTGQGLYNEQFF.

The chain recombines TRBV20-1 with TRBJ2-1; 7 nucleotides agree with TRBD1. Germline CDR1 is DFQATT and CDR2 is SNEGSKA (reference sequence). Losses at the gene ends were 0 bases for V and 7 bases for J; bases not matched to a gene: 9. This CDR3 is 15 amino acids long. This chain's CDR3 is CSARDSGQWGNEQFF. DNA of the CDR3: TGCAGTGCTAGAGATTCGGGACAGTGGGGGAATGAGCAGTTCTTC.

This chain connects TRBV11-2 to TRBJ1-1, with 8 bases identical to TRBD1. The germline V gene has CDR1 SGHAT and CDR2 FQNNGV. J lost 5 bases, V lost 8 bases, and 7 bases had no gene match. This CDR3 is 13 amino acids long. CDR3 sequence: CASADRVGTEAFF. CDR3 coding DNA: TGTGCCAGCGCGGACAGGGTCGGGACTGAAGCTTTCTTT.

The gene calls are TRBV24-1 and TRBJ2-5; the D gene could be TRBD1 or TRBD2 (5 bases each). This CDR3 is 13 amino acids long. From germline, CDR1 is KGHDR and CDR2 SFDVKD. V gave up 5 bases and J gave up 3 bases, with 9 bases separating them. The CDR3 DNA reads as TGTGCCACCAGTGCCAGGGACGAAGAGACCCAGTACTTC. It codes for CATSARDEETQYF.

This clonotype was seen more than once but under ten times. J is TRBJ2-7 and V is TRBV7-2; 9 bases are shared with TRBD1. Trimming cost V 4 bases and J 4 bases; bases outside gene matches: 8. Per germline, CDR1 SGHTA and CDR2 FQGNSA. The CDR3 loop spans 15 amino acids. The CDR3 loop reads CASSSPGTGRYEQYF. DNA for the CDR3: TGTGCCAGCAGCTCACCCGGGACAGGGCGGTACGAGCAGTACTTC.

Many counts were recorded for this clonotype. V is TRBV10-3 and J is TRBJ2-1; D gene unclear. The CDR3 totals 15 residues. V dropped 0 bases and J dropped 6 bases, with 12 bases sitting between them. The germline V gene encodes CDR1 ENHRY and CDR2 SYGVKD. CDR3 in DNA: TGTGCCATCAGTGAGTCTGCGGCCACCACCAATGAGCAGTTCTTC. Protein sequence: CAISESAATTNEQFF.

V usage is TRBV7-2 and J usage is TRBJ2-5; D tentatively reads TRBD1 or TRBD2 (5 bases each). The CDR3 loop spans 14 amino acids. V was clipped by 1 base and J by 9 bases, with 15 bases between them. Germline lookup yields CDR1 SGHTA and CDR2 FQGNSA. The CDR3: CASSLDGTQLSQYF. In DNA form, the CDR3 reads TGTGCCAGCAGCTTAGACGGGACGCAATTGTCCCAGTACTTC.

With regard to this clonotype: At one boundary the junction diverges from the germline segment, which might be a read error. This rearrangement joins TRBV20-1 to TRBJ2-4; 12 bases match TRBD2. This CDR3 contains 15 residues. Germline loops: CDR1 DFQATT, CDR2 SNEGSKA (reference sequence). The CDR3 reads CSARASTGTSGPIDF. DNA of the CDR3: TGCAGTGCTAGAGCAAGTACCGGGACTAGCGGGCCCATCGATTTC.

The V gene is TRBV18, the J gene TRBJ1-1; 7 positions match TRBD1. The J segment lost 2 bases and the V segment lost 0 bases, leaving 9 bases of the junction unmatched. This CDR3 has 17 amino acids. Germline V CDR1 and CDR2: KGHSH, LQKENI. The chain's CDR3 is CASSPPIRGGDNTEAFF. The CDR3 coding sequence is TGTGCCAGCTCACCACCAATAAGAGGGGGCGATAACACTGAAGCTTTCTTT.

This chain links TRBV20-1 with TRBJ2-5; TRBD2 agrees at 8 bases. Germline CDR1 is DFQATT and CDR2 is SNEGSKA (reference sequence). V dropped 6 bases and J dropped 2; count of bases not matched to a gene: 14. The CDR3 has 16 amino acids. This CDR3 is CSAHPGAGGGQETQYF. As DNA, the CDR3 is TGCAGTGCCCACCCTGGGGCGGGAGGTGGGCAAGAGACCCAGTACTTC.

The V call is TRBV11-2, the J call TRBJ2-1; 9 bases are a match to TRBD2. The length of the CDR3 is 18 residues. Germline trimming cut 2 bases from V and 8 bases from J; bases unmatched to any gene: 16. Germline-derived CDR1 and CDR2 are SGHAT and FQNNGV. The CDR3 loop is CASSLRRTGLAGNHEQFF. CDR3 sequence (DNA): TGTGCCAGCAGCTTAAGAAGGACGGGGCTAGCGGGAAACCATGAGCAGTTCTTC.

The rearrangement uses TRBV24-1 and TRBJ2-2, with D possibly being TRBD1 (5 bases). The CDR3 is made up of 12 amino acids. Germline CDR1 KGHDR, CDR2 SFDVKD. Trimming pared 8 bases from V and 3 bases from J, leaving 6 bases between. The CDR3 protein is CATKGDTGELFF. The CDR3 bases are TGTGCCACCAAAGGGGACACCGGGGAGCTGTTTTTT.

The CDR3 loop is CASSLGTREVNTEAFF. The CDR3 coding sequence is TGTGCCAGCAGCTTGGGGACAAGGGAAGTGAACACTGAAGCTTTCTTT. The chain is built from TRBV7-9 and TRBJ1-1; weak D call: TRBD1 (6 bases). The CDR3 length is 16 residues. CDR1 and CDR2 from the germline V gene are SEHNR and FQNEAQ (reference sequence). V lost 3 bases and J 0 bases, leaving 14 bases between the germline ends.

This clonotype has only a few counts. The chain combines TRBV12-3 or TRBV12-4 with TRBJ1-2; TRBD1 is a possible D gene (5 bases). The CDR3 sequence is 16 residues long. Deletions cut 1 base from V and 0 bases from J, with 12 bases between. CDR3 sequence reads: CASSLGQSVSNYGYTF. The DNA of the CDR3 is TGTGCCAGCAGTTTAGGACAGTCAGTTTCTAACTATGGCTACACCTTC.

This chain links TRBV7-6 with TRBJ2-7, with TRBD2 as a possible D gene (7 bases). V was clipped by 5 bases and J by 2 bases, with 16 bases between them. The CDR3 totals 15 residues. The germline CDR1 and CDR2 sequences are SGHVS and FNYEAQ. The CDR3 is CASSPRGGGTYEQYF. The DNA for the CDR3 is TGTGCCAGCAGCCCGAGGGGGGGGGGTACCTACGAGCAGTACTTC.

This chain joins TRBV28 and TRBJ2-7; the D is unclear. This CDR3 spans 12 amino acids. The germline V gene has CDR1 MDHEN and CDR2 SYDVKM. The germline V and J ends were trimmed by 6 bases and 0 bases, with 6 bases remaining between them. The CDR3 DNA reads TGTGCCAGCAGGCTTGGCTCCTACGAGCAGTACTTC. Its translation: CASRLGSYEQYF.

This clonotype occurred a few times. This chain joins TRBV12-3 or TRBV12-4 and TRBJ2-1; D is unclear. The CDR3 sequence is 11 residues long. V was shortened by 7 bases and J by 5 bases, with 6 bases between the two germline ends. CDR3 residues: CASNTDNEQFF. CDR3 bases: TGTGCCAGCAACACGGACAATGAGCAGTTCTTC.